This TCR beta chain was sequenced for a study of siplizumab effects on memory and regulatory T cells. Study results and limitations: Siplizumab caused a significant drop in alloreactive sequences traceable to unstimulated CD4+ memory cells. Proliferating Tregs taken from siplizumab cultures were not shown to have a confirmed suppressive function.

Assays captured about 10^5 TCR templates per sample. Measured with immunoSEQ multiplex PCR; TCRdb has only the in-frame clones, and not every one. The table lists some 100,000 clones, 92% of them singletons. Remarks on this clone: Its specificity is not known.

Germline loops: CDR1 WSHSY, CDR2 SAAADI. V shed 5 bases and J 0 bases; nucleotides not matched to a gene: 3. The length of the CDR3 is 15 residues. The clonotype comes from a human donor in good health. What was sequenced was Tregs sorted from blood. This chain uses TRBV10-2 with TRBJ2-1, with 8 bases fitting TRBD1. The CDR3 is CASSTDRASYNEQFF. The CDR3 DNA follows: TGCGCCAGCAGTACGGACAGGGCCTCCTACAATGAGCAGTTCTTC.